This entry lists 11 T cell receptor beta chains sequenced from one sample in a study of blood T cell repertoires in COVID-19. TCRdb's copy holds only in-frame clones and misses some; the assay was immunoSEQ multiplex PCR. The sample shows about 180,000 clones, roughly 84% of them seen only once. The sequenced sample consisted of PBMCs or T cells enriched from blood (not recorded which). Receptors originate from a human donor with acute COVID-19. The donor label of this sample is uncertain.

With respect to this clone: Within the sample, other DNA sequences also encode this same CDR3. The chain carries TRBV9 and TRBJ1-4; 7 bases align to TRBD1. J was trimmed by 5 bases and V by 0 bases; bases with no gene match: 1. CDR3 length: 14 amino acids. The germline V gene encodes CDR1 SGDLS and CDR2 YYNGEE. In nucleotides, the CDR3 is TGTGCCAGCAGCGTAGGACAGGGCAATGAAAAACTGTTTTTT. This sequence encodes CASSVGQGNEKLFF.

This sequence joins TRBV2 and TRBJ2-7; D perhaps matches TRBD2 (5 bases). Germline CDR1 is SNHLY and CDR2 is FYNNEI. The V and J ends lost 4 bases and 6 bases respectively, with 10 bases between them. The CDR3 loop spans 12 amino acids. The CDR3 nucleotides are TGTGCCAGCAGTGGAGGGTCGCGCGAGCAGTACTTC. Its translation: CASSGGSREQYF.

V is TRBV7-9 and J is TRBJ2-7; TRBD1 agrees at 7 bases. The V gene end was trimmed by 7 bases and the J gene end by 1 base; junction bases not matched to a gene: 4. There are 13 residues in the CDR3. Looked up from germline, CDR1 is SEHNR and CDR2 is FQNEAQ (reference sequence). CDR3 nucleotide sequence: TGTGCCAGCACGCGACAGGGATCCTACGAGCAGTACTTC. The encoded protein is CASTRQGSYEQYF.

V gene TRBV7-2 combines with J gene TRBJ2-7; TRBD1 matches at 10 bases. V lost 5 bases to trimming and J lost 2 bases; unmatched junction nucleotides: 9. There are 16 residues in the CDR3. Germline V lookup: CDR1 SGHTA, CDR2 FQGNSA. The CDR3: CASSGRGDRGTYEQYF. In DNA, the CDR3 is TGTGCCAGCAGCGGCCGGGGGGACAGGGGAACCTACGAGCAGTACTTC.

Here the CDR3 reads CATSRDQRQAGELFF. The CDR3 bases are TGTGCCACCAGCAGAGATCAAAGACAGGCCGGGGAGCTGTTTTTT. This rearrangement joins TRBV15 to TRBJ2-2; possible D gene TRBD1, 6 bases. V lost 0 bases and J 6 bases, leaving 11 bases between the germline ends. This CDR3 has 15 amino acids. In germline, CDR1 is LNHNV, CDR2 YYDKDF (reference sequence).

The chain joins TRBV10-3 to TRBJ1-4, with 8 bases identical to TRBD1. CDR1 and CDR2 from the germline V gene are ENHRY and SYGVKD. The CDR3 runs 14 residues. The junction had 3 bases not matched to a gene; V was cut back by 3 bases and J by 6 bases. The CDR3 region is CAISDRGRDEKLFF. The CDR3 region has the DNA TGTGCCATCAGTGACAGGGGGCGAGATGAAAAACTGTTTTTT.

The V gene is TRBV5-4, the J gene TRBJ2-5; TRBD2 matches at 16 bases. There are 17 residues in the CDR3. Germline loops: CDR1 SGHNT, CDR2 YYREEE (reference sequence). V lost 4 bases and J lost 0; bases outside the gene matches: 3. The CDR3 region is CASSPGLAGGNQETQYF. The CDR3 DNA sequence: TGTGCCAGCAGCCCGGGACTAGCGGGGGGGAACCAAGAGACCCAGTACTTC.

The V call is TRBV21-1, the J call TRBJ2-7; the table calls TRBD1, which could not be checked here. TRBV21-1 is flagged as a pseudogene. This CDR3 is built from 16 residues. The CDR3 nucleotides are TGTGCCAGCACTCTCCGCCAGGGGACACCTACCTACGAGCAGTACTTC. Translating gives CASTLRQGTPTYEQYF.

The V gene is TRBV28, the J gene TRBJ2-1; 9 bases agree with TRBD2. This CDR3 has 14 amino acids. J was trimmed by 9 bases and V by 5 bases; bases with no gene match: 8. Germline CDR1 reads MDHEN; CDR2 reads SYDVKM. CDR3 coding DNA: TGTGCCAGCAGTGACGGACTAGCGTACGGTGAGCAGTTCTTC. It is translated as CASSDGLAYGEQFF.

V gene TRBV4-1 combines with J gene TRBJ1-2, with 7 bases identical to TRBD1. V was clipped by 6 bases and J by 4 bases; unmatched bases: 14. The CDR3 spans 16 residues. The germline V gene encodes CDR1 MGHRA and CDR2 YSYEKL. CDR3 coding DNA: TGCGCCAGCAGGGTTTTCTACAGGGGCGGCATCTATGGCTACACCTTC. It specifies CASRVFYRGGIYGYTF.

V and J are TRBV7-8 and TRBJ2-7, with a weak D call TRBD1 (6 bases). The CDR3 is made up of 15 amino acids. V lost 2 bases, J lost 6 bases, and 17 bases lay in between. Germline CDR1 reads SGHVS; CDR2 reads FQNEAQ. The CDR3 bases are TGTGCCAGCAGCTTAAAAAGGACAGTTATTTTCGAGCAGTACTTC. This encodes CASSLKRTVIFEQYF. The variable domain in full, completed from reference TRBV7-8 and TRBJ2-7, reads GAGVSQSPRYKVAKRGQDVALRCDPISGHVSLFWYQQALGQGPEFLTYFQNEAQLDKSGLPSDRFFAERPEGSVSTLKIQRTQQEDSAVYLCASSLKRTVIFEQYFGPGTRLTVT.